These T cell receptor beta chains were read from a single sample in a study of T cell repertoires in cytomegalovirus infection. TCRdb passed the reads through MiXCR, listing each CDR3 protein once. The data show 680,000 or so distinct CDR3 sequences, about 33% seen once. Antigens for these TCRs are unknown. This sample comprised cultured PBMCs, obtained from culture after CMV antigen stimulation. These receptors originate from a human donor in good health (CMV status not recorded). Some clones in this sample may be carry-over from other donors' samples. The CDR3 runs from the conserved cysteine through the conserved F or W. D genes are given only for firm matches. Rows may omit the clone size; those that give it use once, few, many or a size class.

TRBJ1-1 13 TRBV7-8 many TRBD1 TGTGCCAGCAGCTTAGCGACAGGGACTGAAGCTTTCTTT CASSLATGTEAFF
TRBJ2-1 15 TRBV4-1 NA NA TGCGCCAGCAGCCAAGATGGGTCGGACTACAATGAGCAGTTCTTC CASSQDGSDYNEQFF
TRBJ1-2 16 TRBV15 NA TRBD1 TGTGCCACCAGCAGAAACCGGGACAGGGATAACTATGGCTACACCTTC CATSRNRDRDNYGYTF
TRBJ2-7 16 TRBV7-8 NA NA TGTGCCAGCAGCTCCCCTGACGGTCCGGGACAATACGAGCAGTACTTC CASSSPDGPGQYEQYF
TRBJ2-1 14 TRBV6-2/TRBV6-3 few TRBD2 TGTGCCAGCAGTTGGACTAGCGGGAGTAATGAGCAGTTCTTC CASSWTSGSNEQFF
TRBJ2-6 16 TRBV7-8 many NA TGTGCCAGCAGCTTGCTCGAGGGGCTAGGGGCCAACGTCCTGACTTTC CASSLLEGLGANVLTF
TRBJ2-3 13 TRBV20-1 NA NA TGCAGTGCGCCGAGGGGGACTGGAGATACGCAGTATTTT CSAPRGTGDTQYF
TRBJ1-2 13 TRBV7-9 NA NA TGTGCCAGCAGCGAGACTACGAACTATGGCTACACCTTC CASSETTNYGYTF
TRBJ2-1 15 TRBV7-2 NA TRBD2 TGTGCCAGCAGCTTAAGTCCAGCGGGAAGGATTGAGCAGTTCTTC CASSLSPAGRIEQFF
TRBJ2-1 12 TRBV6-2/TRBV6-3 NA NA TGTGCCAGCAGGCCAGGGGACAATGAGCAGTTCTTC CASRPGDNEQFF
TRBJ1-5 15 TRBV5-1 NA NA TGCGCCAGCAGCTTGGAGGGGTGGAGCAATCAGCCCCAGCATTTT CASSLEGWSNQPQHF
TRBJ2-1 16 TRBV6-2/TRBV6-3 NA NA TGTGCCAGCAGTCAGGTGCACCCCAGGTTTGGGCATGAGCAGTTCTTC CASSQVHPRFGHEQFF
TRBJ2-5 16 TRBV7-8 few TRBD1 TGTGCCAGCAGCTTATACACAGGACAGGGAGGAGAGACCCAGTACTTC CASSLYTGQGGETQYF
TRBJ1-2 16 TRBV20-1 few NA TGCAGTGCCCCTCCTATGGCCATTAATTTAAACTATGGCTACACCTTC CSAPPMAINLNYGYTF
TRBJ1-2 14 TRBV4-1 NA NA TGCGCCAGCAGCCCCGGGGGGAATAACTATGGCTACACCTTC CASSPGGNNYGYTF
TRBJ2-4 13 TRBV12-3/TRBV12-4 NA TRBD1 TGTGCCAGCAGCCGGGACAGGGGTAACATTCAGTACTTC CASSRDRGNIQYF
TRBJ1-6 15 TRBV7-6 NA NA TGTGCCAGCAGTTTGGGAACCCTCTATAATTCACCCCTCCACTTT CASSLGTLYNSPLHF
TRBJ1-5 14 TRBV7-8 few NA TGTGCCAGCAGCCTCTTAGTCGGGGGCCAGCCCCAGCATTTT CASSLLVGGQPQHF
TRBJ2-5 18 TRBV6-2/TRBV6-3 NA TRBD2 TGTGCCAGCAGTCCCTTCGTCGCTAGCGGGAGGGCCGGTGAGACCCAGTACTTC CASSPFVASGRAGETQYF
TRBJ2-1 15 TRBV7-6 many TRBD2 TGTGCCAGCAGCTTGGGGACTAGCGGGGGTATTGAGCAGTTCTTC CASSLGTSGGIEQFF
TRBJ1-2 14 TRBV28 few NA TGTGCCAGCAGTTTGCAAGAGCTACGAGGGCACTACACCTTC CASSLQELRGHYTF
TRBJ1-5 16 TRBV18 NA NA TGTGCCAGCTCGTTAGGGCAGGGACATAGCAATCAGCCCCAGCATTTT CASSLGQGHSNQPQHF
TRBJ2-3 15 TRBV28 few NA TGTGCCAGCAGTTTTTCGACACAACCCCGGGATACGCAGTATTTT CASSFSTQPRDTQYF
TRBJ2-4 12 TRBV6-2/TRBV6-3 once NA TGTGCCGCTTCACTACCCAAAAACATTCAGTACTTC CAASLPKNIQYF
TRBJ1-4 16 TRBV4-1 NA NA TGCGCCAGCAGCCAAGGGGTAACCTACCGAGACGAAAAACTGTTTTTT CASSQGVTYRDEKLFF
TRBJ2-5 16 TRBV3-1 NA NA TGTGCCAGCAGTTCCAACCCCACCGTCCCCCAAGAGACCCAGTACTTC CASSSNPTVPQETQYF
TRBJ2-7 12 TRBV7-9 few NA TGTGCCAGCAGAAAGGACACGGGCCTGCAGTACTTC CASRKDTGLQYF
TRBJ2-3 13 TRBV6-1 NA NA TGTGCCAGCAGTGCCCCGTCCCCAGATACGCAGTATTTT CASSAPSPDTQYF
TRBJ2-7 17 TRBV6-2/TRBV6-3 NA TRBD1 TGTGCCAGCAGTTACTACCCACCCTGGACAGGCACCTACGAGCAGTACTTC CASSYYPPWTGTYEQYF
TRBJ2-3 15 TRBV5-4 NA NA TGTGCCAGCAGGCAAGGGGCGGGGCCCACAGATACGCAGTATTTT CASRQGAGPTDTQYF
TRBJ2-5 15 TRBV7-6 many NA TGTGCCAGCAGCATAGAGGGGGGCCGAGGGGAGACCCAGTACTTC CASSIEGGRGETQYF
TRBJ1-3 14 TRBV7-2 NA NA TGTGCCAGCAGCCTGGTAGGGTACGGAAACACCATATATTTT CASSLVGYGNTIYF
TRBJ2-7 15 TRBV7-9 many NA TGTGCCAGCAGCTTAGACTCACTAGGAACCTACGAGCAGTACTTC CASSLDSLGTYEQYF
TRBJ2-3 15 TRBV7-2 few NA TGTGCCAGCAGCTCCGGGTCTAGCGGCACAGATACGCAGTATTTT CASSSGSSGTDTQYF
TRBJ1-6 15 TRBV19 few NA TGTGCCAGTAGCATGCGGGGGGATCTGAATTCACCCCTCCACTTT CASSMRGDLNSPLHF